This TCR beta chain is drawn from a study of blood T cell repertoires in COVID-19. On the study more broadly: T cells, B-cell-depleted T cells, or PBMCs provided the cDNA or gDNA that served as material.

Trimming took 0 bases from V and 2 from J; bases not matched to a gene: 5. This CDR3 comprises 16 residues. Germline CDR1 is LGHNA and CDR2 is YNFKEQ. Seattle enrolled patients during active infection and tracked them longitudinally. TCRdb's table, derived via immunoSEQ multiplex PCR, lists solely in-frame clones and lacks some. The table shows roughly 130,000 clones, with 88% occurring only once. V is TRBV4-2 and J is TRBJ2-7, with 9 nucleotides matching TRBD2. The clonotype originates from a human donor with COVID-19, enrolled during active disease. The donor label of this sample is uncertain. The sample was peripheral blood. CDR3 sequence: CASSQDAGGSTYEQYF. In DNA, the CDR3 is TGTGCCAGCAGCCAAGATGCGGGGGGGTCTACCTACGAGCAGTACTTC.